One TCR beta chain is described in this entry. CDR1 is LNHDA and CDR2 is SQIVND in the germline V gene (reference sequence). This CDR3 region has 16 residues. The germline V and J ends were trimmed by 6 bases and 2 bases, with 19 bases remaining between them. These data belong to a study of blood T cell repertoires in COVID-19. In the authors' workflow: Using reference gene primer amplification, nucleated cell counts were estimated. Data came from immunoSEQ multiplex PCR; TCRdb stores just in-frame clones and leaves some out. The D gene and trimming were derived from the DNA, and the V and J assignments and clone size from that table. The sample holds about 270,000 clones, 85% to 95% seen once.

This sequence joins TRBV19 and TRBJ1-2; D is possibly TRBD1 (5 bases). The TCR sequence derives from a man aged 40-55 years who had been exposed to COVID-19. What was sequenced was PBMCs or T cells enriched from blood (not recorded which). The CDR3 coding sequence is TGTGCCAGTAGATACTCCGGTGAAGGGGTAAACTATGGCTACACCTTC. Encoded protein: CASRYSGEGVNYGYTF.